A single sample gave rise to the 30 T cell receptor beta chains below, sequenced in a study of beta chain features in type 1 diabetes. General study results and limits: Type 1 diabetes patients had moderately but significantly shorter TCRB CDR3s in all four CD4+ subsets.

Expressed TCRB transcripts were sequenced, since all the RNA that had been isolated was reverse transcribed. Method: immunoSEQ multiplex PCR; TCRdb's copy keeps in-frame clones and lacks some. The sample records 200,000 to 250,000 clones, around 13% being singletons. These receptors have no identified antigens. Sequenced: naive CD4+ T cells from blood. These receptors came from a man in his thirties or forties with type 1 diabetes.

This clone appeared a single time. The chain combines TRBV7-9 with TRBJ2-3; D is perhaps TRBD1 (7 bases). Germline values: CDR1 SEHNR, CDR2 FQNEAQ (reference sequence). V lost 5 bases and J 4 bases, leaving 16 bases between the germline ends. The CDR3 is made up of 15 amino acids. CDR3 bases: TGTGCCAGCAGCGCGGGACAGACTACTGCAGATACGCAGTATTTT. Protein: CASSAGQTTADTQYF.

This clone was counted only a few times. The chain couples TRBV2 to TRBJ1-1; TRBD1 is a possible D gene (5 bases). The CDR3 loop spans 13 amino acids. CDR1 is SNHLY and CDR2 is FYNNEI in the germline V gene. The ends were cut back, 7 bases at V and 1 base at J, with 10 bases in the middle. Here the CDR3 reads CASKFGGNTEAFF. The CDR3 nucleotides read TGTGCCAGCAAGTTCGGGGGGAACACTGAAGCTTTCTTT.

This chain connects TRBV2 to TRBJ2-2; possibly TRBD2 for D (5 bases). Germline lookup yields CDR1 SNHLY and CDR2 FYNNEI. The V gene lost 7 bases and the J gene lost 1 base, with 10 bases spanning the gap. The CDR3 contains 14 residues. As DNA, the CDR3 is TGTGCCAGCAAGAGGGAGTGGAACACCGGGGAGCTGTTTTTT. Translation gives CASKREWNTGELFF.

There are a few counts of this clone. V is TRBV29-1 and J is TRBJ1-1; perhaps TRBD1 as D (5 bases). Germline assignment: CDR1 SQVTM and CDR2 ANQGSEA. V was shortened by 4 bases and J by 5 bases, with 11 bases between the two germline ends. The CDR3 length is 12 residues. CDR3 nucleotide sequence: TGCAGCGTTGGCGCGAAGGGGACTGAAGCTTTCTTT. This sequence encodes CSVGAKGTEAFF.

This chain joins TRBV6-6 and TRBJ2-2, with 11 bases lining up with TRBD1. The CDR3 totals 15 residues. Germline V gene data show CDR1 as MNHNY and CDR2 as SVGAGI (reference sequence). V dropped 6 bases and J dropped 5; count of bases not matched to a gene: 5. The DNA of the CDR3 is TGTGCCAGCAGGTCGGGACAGGGGGGGACCGGGGAGCTGTTTTTT. Translated: CASRSGQGGTGELFF.

This clone turned up a few times. V gene TRBV7-9 combines with J gene TRBJ1-1; D is possibly TRBD1 (6 bases). This CDR3 has 13 amino acids. Trimming left V 4 bases short and J 3 bases short, with 9 bases between. The germline gives CDR1 SEHNR, CDR2 FQNEAQ (reference sequence). The DNA for the CDR3 is TGTGCCAGCAGCTCAGGGGTGGACACTGAAGCTTTCTTT. Amino acid sequence: CASSSGVDTEAFF. Full variable domain (missing parts from reference TRBV7-9 and TRBJ1-1): DTGVSQNPRHKITKRGQNVTFRCDPISEHNRLYWYRQTLGQGPEFLTYFQNEAQLEKSRLLSDRFSAERPKGSFSTLEIQRTEQGDSAMYLCASSSGVDTEAFFGQGTRLTVV.

Comment on this clone: One end of the junction fails to match germline, which may point to a read error. This chain links TRBV30 with TRBJ1-2; D is perhaps TRBD1 (6 bases). Per the germline V gene, CDR1 is GTSNPN and CDR2 is SVGIG (reference sequence). CDR3 length: 13 amino acids. Written as DNA, the CDR3 is TGTGCCTGGCGCCGGGACACTAACTATGGCGACACCTTC. This codes for CAWRRDTNYGDTF.

This clone was counted only a few times. The chain uses TRBV30 and TRBJ2-7; TRBD2 might be the D (6 bases). The CDR3 is 15 amino acids. With 1 base removed from V and 0 bases from J, the gap between germline ends came to 13 bases. CDR1 GTSNPN and CDR2 SVGIG come from the germline V gene (reference sequence). The CDR3 loop reads CAWSAGGTSSYEQYF. CDR3 bases: TGTGCCTGGAGTGCCGGCGGGACGAGCTCCTACGAGCAGTACTTC.

This rearrangement joins TRBV29-1 to TRBJ1-2; possibly TRBD1 for D (5 bases). Germline loops: CDR1 SQVTM, CDR2 ANQGSEA. The CDR3 is 12 amino acids. The V end lost 7 bases, the J end lost 2 bases, and 11 bases lay between the germline ends. CDR3 loop: CSGGTENYGYTF. CDR3 DNA sequence: TGCAGCGGCGGGACGGAAAACTATGGCTACACCTTC.

The V gene is TRBV6-5, the J gene TRBJ2-2, with no clear D. Germline-derived CDR1 and CDR2 are MNHEY and SVGAGI. The CDR3 loop spans 13 amino acids. Trimming pared 2 bases from V and 2 bases from J, leaving 3 bases between. The CDR3 bases are TGTGCCAGCAGTTACCCTAACACCGGGGAGCTGTTTTTT. Amino acids: CASSYPNTGELFF.

The chain uses TRBV6-1 and TRBJ1-5; D remains unclear. V dropped 3 bases and J dropped 11 bases, with 14 bases sitting between them. Germline values: CDR1 MNHNS, CDR2 SASEGT. The CDR3 contains 13 residues. The chain's CDR3 is CASSEKSPQAQHF. In DNA form, the CDR3 reads TGTGCCAGCAGTGAGAAAAGCCCCCAGGCCCAGCATTTT.

DNA for the CDR3: TGTGCCAGCTCATACACAGGGGGCTATCAGCCCCAGCATTTT. It translates to CASSYTGGYQPQHF. The J gene is TRBJ1-5, the V gene TRBV18; 9 bases are a match to TRBD1. CDR1 and CDR2 (germline): KGHSH, LQKENI. V lost 5 bases, J lost 5 bases, and 4 bases stayed unmatched. This CDR3 contains 14 residues.

V gene TRBV23-1 combines with J gene TRBJ1-1, with D perhaps TRBD1 (6 bases). TRBV23-1 is identified as an open reading frame with a role that is uncertain. CDR3 length: 14 residues. V was cut by 7 bases and J by 6 bases, with 18 bases left in between. CDR3 DNA: TGCGCCAGCACAACGGGGGGCCCCAATTCTGAAGCTTTCTTT. This codes for CASTTGGPNSEAFF.

V and J are TRBV5-4 and TRBJ2-2, with D possibly matching TRBD1 (5 bases). The germline V gene encodes CDR1 SGHNT and CDR2 YYREEE (reference sequence). Trimming pared 4 bases from V and 6 bases from J, leaving 13 bases between. The CDR3 sequence is 14 residues long. CDR3 nucleotides: TGTGCCAGCAGCAAGCCAGGGTTGGCCGGGGAGCTGTTTTTT. It encodes CASSKPGLAGELFF.

This clone was seen more than once but under ten times. This sequence joins TRBV5-1 and TRBJ2-1; no firm D call. Trimming pared 2 bases from V and 6 bases from J, leaving 12 bases between. CDR3 size: 14 residues. The germline V gene has CDR1 SGHRS and CDR2 YFSETQ. CDR3 sequence: CASSFGDYLNEQFF. The CDR3 DNA sequence: TGCGCCAGCAGCTTCGGTGATTACCTCAATGAGCAGTTCTTC.

In this sample, this clone turned up once. The V gene is TRBV30, the J gene TRBJ1-3; 8 positions match TRBD1. This CDR3 has 15 residues. V lost 4 bases and J lost 3; bases outside the gene matches: 8. Germline loops: CDR1 GTSNPN, CDR2 SVGIG (reference sequence). CDR3 nucleotides: TGTGCCTGGACCGAGGGACAGGTCGGTGGAAACACCATATATTTT. Amino acid sequence: CAWTEGQVGGNTIYF.

The chain is built from TRBV9 and TRBJ2-2, with TRBD2 matching 8 bases. Germline V CDR1 and CDR2: SGDLS, YYNGEE. Trimming removed 7 bases from V and 8 bases from J; junction bases left unmatched: 16. The CDR3 spans 16 residues. For the CDR3, the DNA is TGTGCCAGCGCACCTGCGGGGGGCCTTACTCTGGGGGAGCTGTTTTTT. Its translation is CASAPAGGLTLGELFF.

The V gene is TRBV2, the J gene TRBJ1-5, with D unresolved. The V and J ends lost 8 bases and 1 base respectively, with 9 bases between them. The CDR3 spans 13 residues. Germline V lookup: CDR1 SNHLY, CDR2 FYNNEI. CDR3 in amino acids: CASGTVSNQPQHF. As DNA, the CDR3 is TGTGCCAGCGGCACAGTAAGCAATCAGCCCCAGCATTTT.

A few counts support this clone. V usage is TRBV25-1 and J usage is TRBJ2-2; 12 nucleotides match TRBD1. Germline V gene lookup returns CDR1 MGHDK and CDR2 SYGVNS. V was clipped by 7 bases and J by 6 bases; unmatched bases: 6. There are 15 residues in the CDR3. The CDR3, as DNA: TGTGCCAGCATCGCCGGGACAGGGGGCGCCGGGGAGCTGTTTTTT. Translation: CASIAGTGGAGELFF.

The genes are TRBV18 and TRBJ1-1; a weak D match, TRBD1 (6 bases). Per germline, CDR1 KGHSH and CDR2 LQKENI. The germline V and J ends were trimmed by 6 bases and 2 bases, with 16 bases remaining between them. This CDR3 is built from 15 residues. As DNA, the CDR3 is TGTGCCAGCTCCGGCGATGGACAGCATAACACTGAAGCTTTCTTT. It specifies CASSGDGQHNTEAFF.

The rearrangement links TRBV9 to TRBJ2-3, with 13 positions matching TRBD2. Germline loops: CDR1 SGDLS, CDR2 YYNGEE. V shed 0 bases and J 6 bases; nucleotides not matched to a gene: 4. This CDR3 is 16 amino acids long. The CDR3 DNA is TGTGCCAGCAGCGTAGGACTAGCGGGGGGCCTGGATACGCAGTATTTT. This gives the protein CASSVGLAGGLDTQYF. Full variable domain (rest looked up from reference TRBV9 and TRBJ2-3): DSGVTQTPKHLITATGQRVTLRCSPRSGDLSVYWYQQSLDQGLQFLIQYYNGEERAKGNILERFSAQQFPDLHSELNLSSLELGDSALYFCASSVGLAGGLDTQYFGPGTRLTVL.

In DNA, the CDR3 is TGTGCCAGCAGTTTTGCGATGACAGGGAGTGGCACTGAAGCTTTCTTT. This gives the protein CASSFAMTGSGTEAFF. The genes are TRBV28 and TRBJ1-1; 7 positions agree with TRBD1. The trim removed 3 bases at V and 4 bases at J, leaving 11 bases unmatched. The V gene's germline CDR1 is MDHEN and CDR2 SYDVKM. This CDR3 has 16 amino acids.

In this sample, this clone turned up a few times. Other DNA sequences in this specimen translate into the identical CDR3. The V gene is TRBV30, the J gene TRBJ1-1; D gene ambiguous. In germline, CDR1 is GTSNPN, CDR2 SVGIG (reference sequence). Trimming removed 0 bases from V and 3 bases from J, with 5 bases in between. CDR3 length: 12 residues. The CDR3 protein is CAWSVRDTEAFF. The CDR3 DNA is TGTGCCTGGAGTGTCCGGGACACTGAAGCTTTCTTT.

This clone was seen a handful of times. This chain connects TRBV29-1 to TRBJ1-1; TRBD1 matches 9 bases. This CDR3 region has 13 residues. Trimming removed 5 bases from V and 11 bases from J; junction bases left unmatched: 12. Germline CDR1 reads SQVTM; CDR2 reads ANQGSEA. The CDR3 protein is CSVSRTGDGMAFF. The CDR3 DNA reads as TGCAGCGTTTCTAGGACAGGGGATGGAATGGCTTTCTTT.

This clone occurred a few times. The CDR3 reads CASKGRESYEQYF. The CDR3 region has the DNA TGTGCCAGTAAAGGCAGGGAATCGTACGAGCAGTACTTC. The rearrangement links TRBV19 to TRBJ2-7; D perhaps matches TRBD1 (5 bases). Germline CDR1 is LNHDA and CDR2 is SQIVND (reference sequence). The CDR3 covers 13 residues. V was shortened by 7 bases and J by 4 bases, with 14 bases between the two germline ends.

The genes are TRBV4-2 and TRBJ1-2; D not resolved. Germline CDR1 and CDR2: LGHNA and YNFKEQ. The CDR3 has 15 amino acids. With 0 bases removed from V and 7 bases from J, the gap between germline ends came to 15 bases. CDR3 nucleotide sequence: TGTGCCAGCAGCCAAGAACGGGGAGGTGTTGGTGGCTACACCTTC. It specifies CASSQERGGVGGYTF.

The V and J genes are TRBV2 and TRBJ1-1; D is possibly TRBD1 (5 bases). The CDR3 consists of 14 residues. The V gene's germline CDR1 is SNHLY and CDR2 FYNNEI. V was clipped by 6 bases and J by 5 bases, with 16 bases between them. The CDR3 loop reads CASSANLGGTEAFF. The DNA for the CDR3 is TGTGCCAGCAGCGCGAACCTGGGGGGAACTGAAGCTTTCTTT. The whole variable domain, remainder taken from reference TRBV2 and TRBJ1-1, is EPEVTQTPSHQVTQMGQEVILRCVPISNHLYFYWYRQILGQKVEFLVSFYNNEISEKSEIFDDQFSVERPDGSNFTLKIRSTKLEDSAMYFCASSANLGGTEAFFGQGTRLTVV.

This chain links TRBV30 with TRBJ1-4, with unresolved D. From germline, CDR1 is GTSNPN and CDR2 SVGIG (reference sequence). Trimming pared 0 bases from V and 5 bases from J, leaving 10 bases between. CDR3 size: 14 residues. For the CDR3, the DNA is TGTGCCTGGAGTGTACTTACGGAGAATGAAAAACTGTTTTTT. Translating gives CAWSVLTENEKLFF. The whole variable domain, filled in from reference TRBV30 and TRBJ1-4, reads SQTIHQWPATLVQPVGSPLSLECTVEGTSNPNLYWYRQAAGRGLQLLFYSVGIGQISSEVPQNLSASRPQDRQFILSSKKLLLSDSGFYLCAWSVLTENEKLFFGSGTQLSVL.

In this sample, this clone turned up a few times. Additional DNA sequences in this sample encode the identical CDR3. The rearrangement links TRBV6-6 to TRBJ2-3; D remains ambiguous. Deletions cut 5 bases from V and 0 bases from J, with 3 bases between. The CDR3 consists of 12 residues. The germline V gene has CDR1 MNHNY and CDR2 SVGAGI (reference sequence). As DNA, the CDR3 is TGTGCCAGCAGTCTGAGCACAGATACGCAGTATTTT. Protein product: CASSLSTDTQYF.

This clone was observed a handful of times. The V call is TRBV5-4, the J call TRBJ2-1, with D possibly TRBD2 on 6 matching bases. This CDR3 region has 16 residues. V lost 4 bases, J lost 2 bases, and 16 bases lay in between. Germline assignment: CDR1 SGHNT and CDR2 YYREEE (reference sequence). The CDR3 loop is CASSAGLGGAYNEQFF. CDR3 nucleotides: TGTGCCAGCAGCGCGGGACTGGGCGGTGCCTACAATGAGCAGTTCTTC.